The clone carrying this T cell receptor beta chain turned up a few times. The target antigen is unknown. Isolated RNA was reverse transcribed in full, so expressed TCRB transcripts were sequenced. The method was immunoSEQ multiplex PCR; TCRdb's version includes in-frame clones alone and lacks a portion of them. Seen here are 150,000 to 180,000 clones, 10% observed once, and the top ten hold more than 0.45%. This sample is drawn from a study of beta chain features in type 1 diabetes. At the level of the study: Patients were similar to healthy donors in age and gender (as well as in cell yields). Study-wide results and limits: Type 1 diabetes patients showed a moderate but significant shortening of TCRB CDR3s in all four CD4+ subsets.

The V and J ends lost 3 bases and 2 bases respectively, with 11 bases between them. The CDR3 length is 14 residues. The germline CDR1 and CDR2 sequences are ENHRY and SYGVKD. The sample was central memory CD4+ T cells from blood. This clonotype was sampled from a man aged 30 to 45 with type 1 diabetes. J is TRBJ2-7 and V is TRBV10-3; D is perhaps TRBD2 (6 bases). CDR3 sequence reads: CAISEVTGAYEQYF. CDR3 bases: TGTGCCATCAGTGAAGTGACGGGGGCCTACGAGCAGTACTTC.